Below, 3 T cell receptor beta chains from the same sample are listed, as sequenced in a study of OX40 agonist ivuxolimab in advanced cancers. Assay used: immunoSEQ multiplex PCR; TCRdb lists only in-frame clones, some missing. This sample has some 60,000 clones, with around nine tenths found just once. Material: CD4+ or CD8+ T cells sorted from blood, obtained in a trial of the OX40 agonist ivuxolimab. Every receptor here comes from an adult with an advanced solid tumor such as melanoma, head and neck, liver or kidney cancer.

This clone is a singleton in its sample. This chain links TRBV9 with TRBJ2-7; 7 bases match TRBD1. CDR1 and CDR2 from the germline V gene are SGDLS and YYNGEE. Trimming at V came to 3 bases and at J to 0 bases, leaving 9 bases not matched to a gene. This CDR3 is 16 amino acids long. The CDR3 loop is CASSARAGGLSYEQYF. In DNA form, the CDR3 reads TGTGCCAGCAGCGCCCGGGCAGGGGGTCTCTCCTACGAGCAGTACTTC.

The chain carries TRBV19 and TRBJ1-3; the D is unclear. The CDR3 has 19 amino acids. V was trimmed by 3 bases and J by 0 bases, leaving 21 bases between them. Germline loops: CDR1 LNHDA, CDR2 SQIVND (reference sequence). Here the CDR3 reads CASSISSAPAPRSGNTIYF. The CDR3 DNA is TGTGCCAGTAGTATTTCGTCGGCCCCGGCGCCCCGCTCTGGAAACACCATATATTTT.

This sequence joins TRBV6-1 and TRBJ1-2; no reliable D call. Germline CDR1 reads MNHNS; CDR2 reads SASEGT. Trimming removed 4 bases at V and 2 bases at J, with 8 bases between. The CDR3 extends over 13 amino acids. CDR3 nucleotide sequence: TGTGCCAGCAGTGTGGGGAGGAACTATGGCTACACCTTC. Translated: CASSVGRNYGYTF.